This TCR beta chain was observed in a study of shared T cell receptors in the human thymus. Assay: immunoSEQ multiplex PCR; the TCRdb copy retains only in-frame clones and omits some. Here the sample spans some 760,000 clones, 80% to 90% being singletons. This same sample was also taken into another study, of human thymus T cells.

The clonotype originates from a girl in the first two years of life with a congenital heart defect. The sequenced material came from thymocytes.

CDR3 residues: CASGLVRSTDRGLPNYGYTF. CDR3 sequence (DNA): TGTGCTAGTGGTTTGGTACGATCAACGGACAGGGGGCTACCTAACTATGGCTACACCTTC. The rearrangement joins TRBV12-5 to TRBJ1-2; 11 positions match TRBD1. V lost 0 bases to trimming and J lost 0 bases; unmatched junction nucleotides: 12. Germline V gene lookup returns CDR1 LGHNT and CDR2 FRNRAP. CDR3 size: 20 residues.